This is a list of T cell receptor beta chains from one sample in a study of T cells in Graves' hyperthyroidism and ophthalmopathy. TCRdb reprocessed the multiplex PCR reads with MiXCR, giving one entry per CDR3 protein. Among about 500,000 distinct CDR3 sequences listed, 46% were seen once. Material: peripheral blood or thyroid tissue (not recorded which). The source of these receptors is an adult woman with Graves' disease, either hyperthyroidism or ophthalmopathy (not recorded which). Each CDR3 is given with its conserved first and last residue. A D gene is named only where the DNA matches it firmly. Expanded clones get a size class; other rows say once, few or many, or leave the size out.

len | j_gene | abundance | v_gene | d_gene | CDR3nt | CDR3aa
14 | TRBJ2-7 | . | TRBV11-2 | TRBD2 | TGTGCCAGCACCGGGTGGCTAGCGGGAAACGAGCAGTACTTC | CASTGWLAGNEQYF
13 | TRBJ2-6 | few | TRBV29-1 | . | TGCAGCGTTATTCATTCTGGGGCCAACGTCCTGACTTTC | CSVIHSGANVLTF
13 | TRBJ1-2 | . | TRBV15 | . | TGTGCCACCAGCAGAGACCGGGGCTATGGCTACACCTTC | CATSRDRGYGYTF
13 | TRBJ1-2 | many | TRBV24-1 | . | TGTGCCACCAGTGATTTGCTAGGGTATGGCTACACCTTC | CATSDLLGYGYTF
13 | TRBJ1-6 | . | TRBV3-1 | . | TGTGCCAGCGACCCAGGGTATAATTCACCCCTCCACTTT | CASDPGYNSPLHF
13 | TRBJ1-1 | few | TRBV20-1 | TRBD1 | TGCAGTGCCATCCGACAGGGGGCGGCTGAAGCTTTCTTT | CSAIRQGAAEAFF
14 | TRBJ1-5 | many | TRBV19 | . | TGTGCCAGTAGTTTCGCAGGACCCAATCAGCCCCAGCATTTT | CASSFAGPNQPQHF
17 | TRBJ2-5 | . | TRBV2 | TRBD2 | TGTGCCAGCAGTGCTAGAGACGCCAGCGGGAGAGGGGAGACCCAGTACTTC | CASSARDASGRGETQYF
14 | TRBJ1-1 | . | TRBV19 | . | TGTGCCAGTAGTATTCTGGGCTTTTACACTGAAGCTTTCTTT | CASSILGFYTEAFF
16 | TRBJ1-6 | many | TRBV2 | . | TGTGCCAGCAGTGCGACAGTGCAAGTCCGGAATTCACCCCTCCACTTT | CASSATVQVRNSPLHF
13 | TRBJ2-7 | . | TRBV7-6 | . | TGTGCTAGCCACCCTTCGGGTTCCTACGAGCAGTACTTC | CASHPSGSYEQYF
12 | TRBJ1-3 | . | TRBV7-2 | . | TGTGCCAGCAGCTTAGGGATGAACACCATATATTTT | CASSLGMNTIYF
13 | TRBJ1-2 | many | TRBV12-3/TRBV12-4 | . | TGTGCCAGCACCGGGCGGGGGGGTTATGGCTACACCTTC | CASTGRGGYGYTF
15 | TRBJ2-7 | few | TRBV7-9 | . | TGTGCCAGCAGCTCCAGCGCTGGGGGGGCCCACGAGCAGTACTTC | CASSSSAGGAHEQYF
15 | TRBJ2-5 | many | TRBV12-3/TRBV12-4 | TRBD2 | TGTGCCAGCAGACGACTAGCGGAGGCCAGGGAGACCCAGTACTTC | CASRRLAEARETQYF
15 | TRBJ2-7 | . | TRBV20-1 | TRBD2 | TGCAGTGCTGTCCGGGGACTAGCGGGAGTTTACGAGCAGTACTTC | CSAVRGLAGVYEQYF
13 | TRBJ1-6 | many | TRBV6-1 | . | TGTGCCAGCAGCAGGCCCTATAATTCACCCCTCCACTTT | CASSRPYNSPLHF
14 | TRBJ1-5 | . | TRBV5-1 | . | TGCGCCAGCAGCTTCGGTCCAGGGGACCAGCCCCAGCATTTT | CASSFGPGDQPQHF
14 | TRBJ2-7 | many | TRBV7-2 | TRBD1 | TGTGCCAGCAGTAGGGACAGGGGGCTGGACGAGCAGTACTTC | CASSRDRGLDEQYF
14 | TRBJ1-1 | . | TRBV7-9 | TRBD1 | TGTGCCAGCAGCAGACAGGGTGGCTACACTGAAGCTTTCTTT | CASSRQGGYTEAFF
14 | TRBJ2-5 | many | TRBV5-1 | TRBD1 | TGCGCCAGCAGTCAGACAGGGGGCCGAGAGACCCAGTACTTC | CASSQTGGRETQYF
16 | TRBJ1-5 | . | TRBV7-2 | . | TGTGCCAGCAGCCCCTCGACCCGACTCGGCAATCAGCCCCAGCATTTT | CASSPSTRLGNQPQHF
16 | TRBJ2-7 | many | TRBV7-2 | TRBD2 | TGTGCCAGCAGCCTCCTAGCGGGCAACCCGTCGGGGGAGCAGTACTTC | CASSLLAGNPSGEQYF
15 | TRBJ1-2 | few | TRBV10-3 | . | TGTGCCTGGAGTGTACCCGGGGGGCGCGACTATGGCTACACCTTC | CAWSVPGGRDYGYTF